This paragraph reports one T cell receptor beta chain. This sample is part of a study of blood T cell repertoires in COVID-19. As for the study in general: Sites across the United States, Italy and Spain contributed samples from acute and convalescent COVID-19. T cells, B-cell-depleted T cells, or PBMCs provided the cDNA or gDNA that served as material.

From germline, CDR1 is SGHRS and CDR2 YFSETQ. Trimming took 2 bases from V and 3 from J; bases not matched to a gene: 4. The CDR3 is made up of 15 amino acids. The assay was immunoSEQ multiplex PCR, and TCRdb's table has in-frame clones only and misses some. This table holds nearly 200,000 clones, less than 90% found once. Source material: peripheral blood. The chain combines TRBV5-1 with TRBJ2-1; 8 nucleotides agree with TRBD1. The clonotype comes from a woman in her seventies with acute or convalescent COVID-19. The DNA for the CDR3 is TGCGCCAGCAGCTTCCCAGGGGGCCGCTACAATGAGCAGTTCTTC. Translating gives CASSFPGGRYNEQFF.